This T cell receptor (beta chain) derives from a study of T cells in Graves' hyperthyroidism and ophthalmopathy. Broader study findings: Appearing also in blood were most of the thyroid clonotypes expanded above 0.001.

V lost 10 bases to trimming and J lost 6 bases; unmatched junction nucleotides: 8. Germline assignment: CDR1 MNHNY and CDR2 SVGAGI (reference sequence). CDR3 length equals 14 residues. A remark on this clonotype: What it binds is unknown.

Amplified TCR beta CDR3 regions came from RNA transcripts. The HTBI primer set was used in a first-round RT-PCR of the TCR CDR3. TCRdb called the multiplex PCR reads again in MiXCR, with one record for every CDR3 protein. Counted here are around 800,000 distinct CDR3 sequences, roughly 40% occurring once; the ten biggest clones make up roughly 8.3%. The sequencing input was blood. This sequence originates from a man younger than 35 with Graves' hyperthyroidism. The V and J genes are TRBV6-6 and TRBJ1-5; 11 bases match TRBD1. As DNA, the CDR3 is TGTGCCATCACGGCCGGGACAGGGGGTCAGCCCCAGCATTTT. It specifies CAITAGTGGQPQHF.